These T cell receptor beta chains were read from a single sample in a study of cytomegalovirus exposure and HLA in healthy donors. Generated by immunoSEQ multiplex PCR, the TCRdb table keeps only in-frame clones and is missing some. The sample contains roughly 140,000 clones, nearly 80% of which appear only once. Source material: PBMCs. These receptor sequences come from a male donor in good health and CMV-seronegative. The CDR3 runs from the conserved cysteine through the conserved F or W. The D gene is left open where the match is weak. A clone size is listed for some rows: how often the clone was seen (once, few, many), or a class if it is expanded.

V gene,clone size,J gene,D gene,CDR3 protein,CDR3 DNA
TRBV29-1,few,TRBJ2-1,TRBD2,CSVVVAGVIDNEQFF,TGCAGCGTTGTGGTAGCGGGGGTAATAGACAATGAGCAGTTCTTC
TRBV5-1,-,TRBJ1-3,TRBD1,CASSLDRAGNTIYF,TGCGCCAGCAGCTTAGACAGGGCTGGAAACACCATATATTTT
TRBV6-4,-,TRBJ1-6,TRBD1,CASSPDRDTSPLHF,TGTGCCAGCAGTCCGGACAGGGATACTTCACCCCTCCACTTT
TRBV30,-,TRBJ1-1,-,CAWSVREWTAFF,TGTGCCTGGAGTGTAAGGGAGTGGACGGCTTTCTTT
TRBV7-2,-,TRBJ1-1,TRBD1,CASSLGGQPNTEAFF,TGTGCCAGCAGCTTAGGGGGACAGCCGAACACTGAAGCTTTCTTT
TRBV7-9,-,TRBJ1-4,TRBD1,CSSSLDRGNEKLFF,TGTTCCAGCAGCTTAGACAGGGGTAATGAAAAACTGTTTTTT
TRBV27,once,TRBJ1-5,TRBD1,CASSPSTGHVNQPQHF,TGTGCCAGCAGTCCCTCGACAGGGCATGTCAATCAGCCCCAGCATTTT
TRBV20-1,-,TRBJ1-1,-,CSASRNTEAFF,TGCAGTGCTAGTCGGAACACTGAAGCTTTCTTT
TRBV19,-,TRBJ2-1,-,CASRRDFYNEQFF,TGTGCCAGTAGGAGGGACTTTTACAATGAGCAGTTCTTC
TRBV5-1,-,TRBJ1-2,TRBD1,CASSLNFQGDGYTF,TGCGCCAGCAGCTTAAACTTTCAGGGGGATGGCTACACCTTC